The 29 T cell receptor beta chains below were found in one sample sequenced in a study of control samples from healthy donors and cancer patients. Assay used: immunoSEQ multiplex PCR; TCRdb lists only in-frame clones, some missing. Found here are approximately 150,000 clones, more than 85% of them singletons; the top ten hold almost 6%. Input material: blood. These receptors were collected from a man between 18 and 35 years old in good health.

The V gene is TRBV7-9, the J gene TRBJ1-1, with D possibly being TRBD1 (5 bases). The germline V gene has CDR1 SEHNR and CDR2 FQNEAQ (reference sequence). The CDR3 sequence is 15 residues long. The V and J ends lost 5 bases and 5 bases respectively, with 18 bases between them. The chain's CDR3 is CASSPNRGEVTEAFF. The CDR3, as DNA: TGTGCCAGCAGCCCCAATAGGGGAGAGGTGACTGAAGCTTTCTTT. The full variable domain, completed using reference TRBV7-9 and TRBJ1-1, is DTGVSQNPRHKITKRGQNVTFRCDPISEHNRLYWYRQTLGQGPEFLTYFQNEAQLEKSRLLSDRFSAERPKGSFSTLEIQRTEQGDSAMYLCASSPNRGEVTEAFFGQGTRLTVV.

The chain employs TRBV27 and TRBJ2-3, with 9 bases matching TRBD2. The trim removed 8 bases at V and 4 bases at J, leaving 10 bases unmatched. The CDR3 is 15 amino acids. In germline, CDR1 is MNHEY, CDR2 SMNVEV (reference sequence). The CDR3 protein is CASGRRGGGADTQYF. Written as DNA, the CDR3 is TGTGCCAGCGGGCGGCGAGGCGGGGGGGCAGATACGCAGTATTTT.

The chain couples TRBV7-6 to TRBJ1-6; D may be TRBD1 (5 bases). The CDR3 consists of 15 residues. CDR1 SGHVS and CDR2 FNYEAQ come from the germline V gene. Trimming cost V 4 bases and J 7 bases, with 14 bases left between them. The CDR3 is CASSSGPSANSPLHF. The CDR3 DNA reads TGTGCCAGCAGCTCGGGACCCTCGGCCAATTCACCCCTCCACTTT.

This chain connects TRBV6-5 to TRBJ2-1; 10 positions agree with TRBD1. CDR3 length: 14 amino acids. CDR1 is MNHEY and CDR2 is SVGAGI in the germline V gene. V gave up 6 bases and J gave up 5 bases; unmatched junction bases: 4. The CDR3 protein is CASSAGQGNNEQFF. The CDR3, as DNA: TGTGCCAGCAGCGCGGGACAGGGGAACAATGAGCAGTTCTTC.

The rearrangement uses TRBV7-9 and TRBJ2-1, with a possible D match to TRBD2 (5 bases). Germline V gene data show CDR1 as SEHNR and CDR2 as FQNEAQ (reference sequence). This CDR3 region has 13 residues. The V end lost 6 bases, the J end lost 4 bases, and 10 bases lay between the germline ends. In DNA form, the CDR3 reads TGTGCCAGCAGGGAGGACGGATACAATGAGCAGTTCTTC. Amino acid sequence: CASREDGYNEQFF.

The CDR3 bases are TGCAGCGTTGAGGGACTAGCCGTGGAGACCCAGTACTTC. Its protein is CSVEGLAVETQYF. The chain carries TRBV29-1 and TRBJ2-5; 9 nucleotides align to TRBD2. Germline assignment: CDR1 SQVTM and CDR2 ANQGSEA. The CDR3 is 13 residues long. V shed 3 bases, J shed 5 bases, and the junction held 4 bases outside the gene matches.

The rearrangement uses TRBV7-2 and TRBJ2-2, with 9 bases aligning to TRBD2. The CDR3 spans 17 residues. The ends lost 2 bases at V and 0 bases at J; junction bases unmatched: 4. The germline CDR1 and CDR2 sequences are SGHTA and FQGNSA. CDR3 residues: CASSLHSGGTNTGELFF. The CDR3 DNA reads as TGTGCCAGCAGCTTACATAGCGGGGGTACGAACACCGGGGAGCTGTTTTTT. Combining the CDR3 with reference TRBV7-2 and TRBJ2-2 gives the whole variable domain GAGVSQSPSNKVTEKGKDVELRCDPISGHTALYWYRQSLGQGLEFLIYFQGNSAPDKSGLPSDRFSAERTGGSVSTLTIQRTQQEDSAVYLCASSLHSGGTNTGELFFGEGSRLTVL.

V is TRBV7-6 and J is TRBJ2-7; D uncertain. Germline V CDR1 and CDR2: SGHVS, FNYEAQ. The V gene lost 5 bases and the J gene lost 0 bases, with 14 bases spanning the gap. The CDR3 has 15 amino acids. The CDR3 coding sequence is TGTGCCAGCAGCCCAACTATCAAAAACTCCTACGAGCAGTACTTC. It encodes CASSPTIKNSYEQYF.

The chain is built from TRBV9 and TRBJ1-6; no clear D gene. Germline V gene sequence: CDR1 SGDLS, CDR2 YYNGEE. The CDR3 covers 16 residues. V shed 7 bases and J shed 7 bases, with 21 bases lying between them. The CDR3 bases are TGTGCCAGCTCGCGGGAGACCTCCCCCGTAAATTCACCCCTCCACTTT. Translation: CASSRETSPVNSPLHF.

This chain uses TRBV27 with TRBJ2-1; no definite D call. V was pared by 4 bases and J by 6 bases, with 7 bases between. Germline loops: CDR1 MNHEY, CDR2 SMNVEV (reference sequence). CDR3 length: 12 residues. CDR3 sequence (DNA): TGTGCCAGCAGTTGGTGGGGCAATGAGCAGTTCTTC. Protein: CASSWWGNEQFF.

The rearrangement uses TRBV11-2 and TRBJ2-5, with D perhaps TRBD2 (5 bases). The CDR3 extends over 11 amino acids. Germline loops: CDR1 SGHAT, CDR2 FQNNGV. Between the trimmed V and J ends, which lost 4 bases and 11 bases, there was a span of 11 bases. CDR3 nucleotide sequence: TGTGCCAGCAGCTCCTCCGGGGAACAGTACTTC. Amino acid sequence: CASSSSGEQYF.

The chain uses TRBV29-1 and TRBJ1-2, with D unresolved. The V and J ends lost 0 bases and 9 bases respectively, with 11 bases between them. This CDR3 is 12 amino acids long. Germline V gene sequence: CDR1 SQVTM, CDR2 ANQGSEA. This chain's CDR3 is CSVEDPEYRYTF. Written as DNA, the CDR3 is TGCAGCGTTGAAGATCCCGAGTATCGCTACACCTTC.

The chain recombines TRBV11-2 with TRBJ1-5; D might be TRBD1 (6 bases). Germline V lookup: CDR1 SGHAT, CDR2 FQNNGV. There are 16 residues in the CDR3. V dropped 0 bases and J dropped 4 bases, with 13 bases sitting between them. CDR3 nucleotides: TGTGCCAGCAGCTTAGATTTGGACAGACCGAATCAGCCCCAGCATTTT. Encoded protein: CASSLDLDRPNQPQHF. The whole variable domain, filled in from reference TRBV11-2 and TRBJ1-5, reads EAGVAQSPRYKIIEKRQSVAFWCNPISGHATLYWYQQILGQGPKLLIQFQNNGVVDDSQLPKDRFSAERLKGVDSTLKIQPAKLEDSAVYLCASSLDLDRPNQPQHFGDGTRLSIL.

This chain connects TRBV6-5 to TRBJ1-1; D call uncertain. This CDR3 comprises 15 residues. The germline V gene encodes CDR1 MNHEY and CDR2 SVGAGI. Trimming left V 3 bases short and J 1 base short, with 12 bases between. The CDR3 nucleotides read TGTGCCAGCAGTTATAGGGCAGAAGCGAACACTGAAGCTTTCTTT. Residues: CASSYRAEANTEAFF.

This chain connects TRBV6-5 to TRBJ1-6, with no clear D. Trimming removed 2 bases at V and 7 bases at J, with 9 bases between. There are 14 residues in the CDR3. The V gene's germline CDR1 is MNHEY and CDR2 SVGAGI. The CDR3 DNA is TGTGCCAGCAGTTACGCCACAGCGAATTCACCCCTCCACTTT. This sequence encodes CASSYATANSPLHF.

This rearrangement joins TRBV6-6 to TRBJ1-2; no definite D call. The V gene's germline CDR1 is MNHNY and CDR2 SVGAGI (reference sequence). The CDR3 totals 11 residues. Trimming took 8 bases from V and 4 from J, leaving 8 bases between them. For the CDR3, the DNA is TGTGCCAGCGGCAGGCCCTATGGCTACACCTTC. Residues: CASGRPYGYTF.

This clone has a handful of counts. This chain links TRBV4-1 with TRBJ2-7; D is uncertain. This CDR3 region has 13 residues. V was cut by 0 bases and J by 3 bases, with 6 bases left in between. CDR1 is MGHRA, CDR2 YSYEKL, per germline. The CDR3 loop reads CASSQDFGYEQYF. Written as DNA, the CDR3 is TGCGCCAGCAGCCAAGATTTCGGCTACGAGCAGTACTTC.

The rearrangement joins TRBV6-5 to TRBJ1-3, with D uncertain. Germline CDR1 and CDR2: MNHEY and SVGAGI. The CDR3 spans 15 residues. The V gene lost 5 bases and the J gene lost 0 bases, with 11 bases spanning the gap. The CDR3 nucleotides read TGTGCCAGCAGTATGGACTGGAGCTCTGGAAACACCATATATTTT. Protein sequence: CASSMDWSSGNTIYF.

The chain joins TRBV7-2 to TRBJ1-4, with 7 bases identical to TRBD1. Germline values: CDR1 SGHTA, CDR2 FQGNSA. The CDR3 contains 13 residues. Trimming cost V 4 bases and J 9 bases; bases outside gene matches: 5. The CDR3 loop reads CASSSWDSQKLFF. CDR3 bases: TGTGCCAGCAGCTCTTGGGACAGTCAAAAACTGTTTTTT.

The rearrangement uses TRBV9 and TRBJ1-1; D is uncertain. Germline-derived CDR1 and CDR2 are SGDLS and YYNGEE. The V gene lost 0 bases and the J gene lost 0 bases, with 6 bases spanning the gap. This CDR3 spans 14 amino acids. CDR3 residues: CASSVEPVNTEAFF. CDR3 DNA sequence: TGTGCCAGCAGCGTAGAGCCGGTGAACACTGAAGCTTTCTTT. Filled out from reference TRBV9 and TRBJ1-1, the complete variable domain reads DSGVTQTPKHLITATGQRVTLRCSPRSGDLSVYWYQQSLDQGLQFLIQYYNGEERAKGNILERFSAQQFPDLHSELNLSSLELGDSALYFCASSVEPVNTEAFFGQGTRLTVV.

This clone is a singleton in its sample. The chain links TRBV9 to TRBJ1-5; 7 bases map to TRBD1. With V trimmed by 4 bases and J by 6 bases, 7 bases remained unmatched. CDR1 SGDLS and CDR2 YYNGEE come from the germline V gene. This CDR3 is 14 amino acids long. In nucleotides, the CDR3 is TGTGCCAGCAGCTTAACAGGGGCGGGTCAGCCCCAGCATTTT. Translation: CASSLTGAGQPQHF.

The genes are TRBV5-6 and TRBJ2-7; maybe TRBD2 (6 bases). Trimming took off 4 bases at V and 3 bases at J, with 17 bases between the two ends. Germline CDR1 reads SGHDT; CDR2 reads YYEEEE. The CDR3 runs to 15 residues. The CDR3 DNA reads TGTGCCAGCAGCCCGTCTCTAGCGCGCCACTACGAGCAGTACTTC. Encoded protein: CASSPSLARHYEQYF.

The J gene is TRBJ1-1, the V gene TRBV19; 8 bases fit TRBD1. This CDR3 is 14 amino acids long. Germline-derived CDR1 and CDR2 are LNHDA and SQIVND (reference sequence). Trimming took 8 bases from V and 10 from J; bases not matched to a gene: 15. The CDR3 nucleotides are TGTGCCAGTGCACCGGGACAGGCCCGACACGGAGCTTTCTTT. Amino acid sequence: CASAPGQARHGAFF.

The CDR3 DNA is TGTGCCAGCAGTTCCGCCCACCCCGAGGGGGTCTATGGCTACACCTTC. The encoded protein is CASSSAHPEGVYGYTF. The chain carries TRBV28 and TRBJ1-2; D may be TRBD1 (6 bases). Germline CDR1 MDHEN, CDR2 SYDVKM. V was shortened by 4 bases and J by 4 bases, with 19 bases between the two germline ends. This CDR3 region has 16 residues.

The rearrangement joins TRBV4-3 to TRBJ2-3; D possibly corresponds to TRBD2 (7 bases). Trimming stripped 2 bases from V and 6 bases from J, with 21 bases between. Per germline, CDR1 LGHNA and CDR2 YSLEER. The CDR3 is 17 amino acids. This chain's CDR3 is CASSQFNTVGGADTQYF. In nucleotides, the CDR3 is TGCGCCAGCAGCCAATTTAATACAGTGGGGGGGGCCGATACGCAGTATTTT.

The rearrangement uses TRBV25-1 and TRBJ1-2; D is unclear. The CDR3 is 15 residues long. Per germline, CDR1 MGHDK and CDR2 SYGVNS. Trimming cost V 4 bases and J 5 bases, with 17 bases left between them. DNA of the CDR3: TGTGCCAGCAGTGTATTCTCGGGTTCGGGATATGGCTACACCTTC. Its translation: CASSVFSGSGYGYTF.

This clone was seen once. V and J are TRBV6-2 or TRBV6-3 and TRBJ2-1; TRBD2 matches at 7 bases. This CDR3 contains 16 residues. From germline, CDR1 is MNHEY and CDR2 SVGEGT. The J segment lost 5 bases and the V segment lost 0 bases, leaving 7 bases of the junction unmatched. The DNA for the CDR3 is TGTGCCAGCAGTTACTCGATCGCGGGGGTCAACAATGAGCAGTTCTTC. It yields the protein CASSYSIAGVNNEQFF.

The chain is built from TRBV9 and TRBJ1-4; 10 bases are shared with TRBD1. The J segment lost 8 bases and the V segment lost 4 bases, leaving 11 bases of the junction unmatched. Per the germline V gene, CDR1 is SGDLS and CDR2 is YYNGEE. There are 16 residues in the CDR3. CDR3 DNA sequence: TGTGCCAGCAGCACCGGAGACAGGGGGCGTTTCGAAAAACTGTTTTTT. Translation: CASSTGDRGRFEKLFF.

V gene TRBV7-8 combines with J gene TRBJ2-3; D possibly matches TRBD1 or TRBD2 (6 bases each). V was cut by 1 base and J by 0 bases, with 14 bases left in between. The germline gives CDR1 SGHVS, CDR2 FQNEAQ. The CDR3 has 17 residues. The CDR3 sequence: CASSLGTTGASTDTQYF. The CDR3 DNA follows: TGTGCCAGCAGCTTAGGCACGACGGGGGCAAGCACAGATACGCAGTATTTT. The full variable domain, in which reference TRBV7-8 and TRBJ2-3 provide the parts outside the CDR3, is GAGVSQSPRYKVAKRGQDVALRCDPISGHVSLFWYQQALGQGPEFLTYFQNEAQLDKSGLPSDRFFAERPEGSVSTLKIQRTQQEDSAVYLCASSLGTTGASTDTQYFGPGTRLTVL.